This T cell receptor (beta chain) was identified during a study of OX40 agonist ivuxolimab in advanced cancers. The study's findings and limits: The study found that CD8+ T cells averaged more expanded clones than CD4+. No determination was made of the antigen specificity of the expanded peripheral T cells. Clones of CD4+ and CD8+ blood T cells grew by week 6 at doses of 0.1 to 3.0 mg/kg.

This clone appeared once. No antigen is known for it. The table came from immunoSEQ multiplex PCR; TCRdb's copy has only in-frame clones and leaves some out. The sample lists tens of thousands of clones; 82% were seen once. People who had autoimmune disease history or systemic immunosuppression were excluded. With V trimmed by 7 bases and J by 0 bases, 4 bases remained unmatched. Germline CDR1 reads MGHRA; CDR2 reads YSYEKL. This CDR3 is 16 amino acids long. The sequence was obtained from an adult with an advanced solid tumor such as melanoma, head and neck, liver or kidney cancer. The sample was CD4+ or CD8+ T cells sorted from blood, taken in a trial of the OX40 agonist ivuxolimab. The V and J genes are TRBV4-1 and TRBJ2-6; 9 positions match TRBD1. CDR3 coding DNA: TGCGCCAGCACCCGGGACAGGGACTCTGGGGCCAACGTCCTGACTTTC. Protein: CASTRDRDSGANVLTF.